A single sample is the source of the 2 T cell receptor beta chains below, sequenced in a study of T cells expressing NK-cell markers. Reprocessing the 5' RACE reads, TCRdb reports a single entry for every CDR3 protein and omits DNA. The sample's table shows roughly 390,000 distinct CDR3 sequences. The specimen was blood T cells: a sorted CD56 or NKG2C T cell subset, CD4+ or CD8+ T cells, or bulk PBMC T cells (not recorded which). These receptors all stem from a woman between 45 and 65 years old in good health.

The rearrangement uses TRBV7-9 and TRBJ2-1. There are 14 residues in the CDR3. CDR1 SEHNR and CDR2 FQNEAQ come from the germline V gene (reference sequence). CDR3 amino acids: CASRASASYNEQFF.

V gene TRBV6-1 combines with J gene TRBJ1-4; the TRBD1 assignment by TCRdb is unverifiable without DNA. CDR1 and CDR2 from the germline V gene are MNHNS and SASEGT. The CDR3 spans 13 residues. The CDR3 loop reads CASSEGTGQKLFF.